Listed below are T cell receptor beta chains from one sample, sequenced in a study of blood T cell repertoires in COVID-19. The data were produced by immunoSEQ multiplex PCR, yet TCRdb's version contains in-frame clones alone and is incomplete. Here the sample spans 150,000 to 200,000 clones, approximately 90% being singletons. Sequenced material: peripheral blood. The source is a man aged 18 to 30 with COVID-19, enrolled during active disease. CDR3s leave out the opening cysteine and the closing phenylalanine or tryptophan. Each record gives: J gene, clone size, V gene, CDR3 protein. Size values are once, few and many counts, or a class for expanded clones, and some rows have none.

TRBJ2-1 | - | TRBV28 | ASSPGLAGMNEQF
TRBJ1-2 | - | TRBV12-3/TRBV12-4 | ASSPDRFYGYT
TRBJ1-2 | - | TRBV2 | ASSDAGGSLYGYT
TRBJ2-2 | - | TRBV10-3 | AIREGTSANTGELF
TRBJ1-4 | - | TRBV4-3 | ASSQAVAGAEKLF
TRBJ2-1 | - | TRBV13 | ASSFPLAGGTSSYNEQF
TRBJ2-2 | - | TRBV7-8 | ASSLAGGETGELF
TRBJ1-1 | - | TRBV14 | ASSQSRGTEAF
TRBJ2-2 | - | TRBV18 | ASSSTVVNTGELF
TRBJ2-3 | - | TRBV4-1 | ASSQGGVRGDTQY
TRBJ1-2 | - | TRBV24-1 | ATSDPGFGYT
TRBJ2-1 | - | TRBV6-6 | ASSYGAGARNNEQF
TRBJ2-1 | - | TRBV5-8 | ASSLGLAGDGEQF
TRBJ2-1 | - | TRBV7-2 | ASSSSGVSYNEQF
TRBJ1-6 | - | TRBV19 | ASSIGSRGNSPLH
TRBJ2-7 | - | TRBV18 | ASSPAGPYEQY
TRBJ2-1 | - | TRBV29-1 | SVAGGKSYNEQF
TRBJ2-7 | - | TRBV5-5 | ASSRKDSTGYEQY
TRBJ1-1 | once | TRBV27 | ASSQSVSGNTEAF
TRBJ1-6 | - | TRBV12-2 | ASRLEDSLNSPLH
TRBJ2-7 | once | TRBV18 | ASSLPPRGMDEQY
TRBJ1-3 | - | TRBV10-3 | AIRSIHSGNTIY
TRBJ2-5 | - | TRBV18 | ASSREGDETQY
TRBJ2-7 | - | TRBV20-1 | SASLGDNYEQY
TRBJ2-7 | once | TRBV2 | ASRGSAGGPYEQY
TRBJ2-7 | - | TRBV5-6 | ASSFQGARYEQY
TRBJ1-2 | - | TRBV7-8 | ASSLSGTGYGYT
TRBJ2-7 | - | TRBV11-2 | ASSLLGLSSYEQY
TRBJ1-6 | - | TRBV10-2 | ASSDDRGRKSPLH
TRBJ2-2 | - | TRBV6-4 | ASSDSRQGQTGELF
TRBJ1-1 | - | TRBV5-4 | ASSLAPQTGGRAEAF
TRBJ1-2 | - | TRBV29-1 | SVANSLQGANT
TRBJ2-1 | few | TRBV10-3 | AISEEVMNEQF
TRBJ2-7 | - | TRBV11-2 | ASSLATSYEQY
TRBJ2-1 | - | TRBV29-1 | SVEGLAQYNEQF
TRBJ2-2 | - | TRBV9 | ASSPRDSATTGELF
TRBJ2-1 | - | TRBV25-1 | ASSDWASGYEQF
TRBJ1-1 | - | TRBV19 | ASSTHGEMNTEAF
TRBJ1-1 | few | TRBV28 | ASSFGGSTEAF
TRBJ2-6 | - | TRBV27 | ASAPAARTYSGANVLT
TRBJ1-5 | - | TRBV5-6 | ASSRGAGDQPQH
TRBJ2-6 | - | TRBV27 | ASSLRVSGANVLT
TRBJ2-2 | once | TRBV27 | ASSFRLAGGGELF
TRBJ1-1 | - | TRBV7-3 | ASALGPSTEAF
TRBJ2-7 | - | TRBV5-1 | ASSRDRGPSDEQY
TRBJ1-5 | - | TRBV19 | ASSIISGTGRYQPQH
TRBJ2-3 | - | TRBV7-9 | ASSSQTGGGDTQY
TRBJ2-4 | - | TRBV19 | ASSMEAGVYDIQY
TRBJ2-2 | - | TRBV5-4 | ASSAGTSGSNTGELF
TRBJ2-1 | - | TRBV9 | ASSELSGDYNEQF
TRBJ2-2 | - | TRBV7-2 | ASRIRGLAGYTGELF
TRBJ2-1 | once | TRBV7-3 | AKEGRGF
TRBJ2-1 | - | TRBV11-2 | ASSPWSGTGSYNEQF
TRBJ1-2 | once | TRBV29-1 | SVEIFGVDRGGYGYT